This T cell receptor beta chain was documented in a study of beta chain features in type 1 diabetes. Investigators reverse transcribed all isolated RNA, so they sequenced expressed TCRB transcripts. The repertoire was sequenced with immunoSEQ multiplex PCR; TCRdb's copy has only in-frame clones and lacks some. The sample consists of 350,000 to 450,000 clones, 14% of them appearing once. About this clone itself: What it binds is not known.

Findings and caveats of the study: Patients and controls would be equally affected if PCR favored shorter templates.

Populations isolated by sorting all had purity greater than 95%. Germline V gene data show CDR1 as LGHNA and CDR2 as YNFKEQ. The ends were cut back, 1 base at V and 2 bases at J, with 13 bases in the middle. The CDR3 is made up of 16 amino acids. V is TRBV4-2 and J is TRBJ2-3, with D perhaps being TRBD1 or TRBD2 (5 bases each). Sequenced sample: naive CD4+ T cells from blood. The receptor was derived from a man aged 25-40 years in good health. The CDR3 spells CASSQVARDVTDTQYF. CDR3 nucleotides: TGTGCCAGCAGCCAAGTAGCCAGGGACGTCACAGATACGCAGTATTTT.